This T cell receptor (beta chain) was captured in a study of shared clonotypes between healthy human individuals. Splitting of CD4+ cells produced CD45RA+ naive and CD45RA-negative memory subsets. For every subset, genomic DNA was evenly distributed across several immunoSEQ plates. The DNA input per sorted-subset replicate PCR was 200 ng, corresponding to 28,000 or so T cell genomes. Some clones are missing from TCRdb's copy, which holds only in-frame ones; the method was immunoSEQ multiplex PCR. The table has more than 1 million clones, approximately 78% seen once. This CDR3 is 16 amino acids long. J was trimmed by 4 bases and V by 6 bases; bases with no gene match: 10. CDR1 is MDHEN, CDR2 SYDVKM, per germline.

The sequencing input was memory CD4+ T cells from PBMCs. Documented subset: CD45RA-negative fraction. V and J are TRBV28 and TRBJ2-1; 9 bases are shared with TRBD2. The source is a man younger than 30 in good health. Some clones in this sample may be carry-over from other donors' samples. The CDR3 coding sequence is TGTGCCAGCAGCACTATCGGGACTAGCAGTTACAATGAGCAGTTCTTC. This encodes CASSTIGTSSYNEQFF.